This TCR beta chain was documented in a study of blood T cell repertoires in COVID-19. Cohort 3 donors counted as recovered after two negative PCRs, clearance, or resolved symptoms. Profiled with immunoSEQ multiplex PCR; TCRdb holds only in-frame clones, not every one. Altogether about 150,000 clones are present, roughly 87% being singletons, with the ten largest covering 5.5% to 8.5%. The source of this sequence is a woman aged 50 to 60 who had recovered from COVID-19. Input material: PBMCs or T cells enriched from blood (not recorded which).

The CDR3 protein is CASSPGLAGETYEQYF. Written as DNA, the CDR3 is TGTGCCAGCAGTCCGGGACTAGCGGGAGAGACCTACGAGCAGTACTTC. The V call is TRBV2, the J call TRBJ2-7, with 14 bases fitting TRBD2. The germline gives CDR1 SNHLY, CDR2 FYNNEI. This CDR3 has 16 amino acids. The ends lost 5 bases at V and 2 bases at J; junction bases unmatched: 5.